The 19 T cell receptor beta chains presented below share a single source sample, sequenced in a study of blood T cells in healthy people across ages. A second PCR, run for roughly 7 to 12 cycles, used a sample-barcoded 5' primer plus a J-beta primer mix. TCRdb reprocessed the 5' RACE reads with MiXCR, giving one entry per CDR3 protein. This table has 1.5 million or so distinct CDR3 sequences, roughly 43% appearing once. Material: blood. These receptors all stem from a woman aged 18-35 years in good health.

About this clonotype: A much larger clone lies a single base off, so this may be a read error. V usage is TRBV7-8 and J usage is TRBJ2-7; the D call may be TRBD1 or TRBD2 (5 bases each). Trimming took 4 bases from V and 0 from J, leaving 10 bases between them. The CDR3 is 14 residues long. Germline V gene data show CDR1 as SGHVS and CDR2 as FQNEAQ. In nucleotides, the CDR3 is TGTGCCAGCAGCTCCGGGGCCCTCTCCTACGAGCAGTACTTC. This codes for CASSSGALSYEQYF.

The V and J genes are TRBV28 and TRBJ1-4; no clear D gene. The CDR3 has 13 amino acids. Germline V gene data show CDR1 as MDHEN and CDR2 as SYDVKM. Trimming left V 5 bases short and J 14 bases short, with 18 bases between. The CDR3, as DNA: TGTGCCAGCAGTCGACCAAGAGACCCTAGGCTGTTTTTT. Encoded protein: CASSRPRDPRLFF.

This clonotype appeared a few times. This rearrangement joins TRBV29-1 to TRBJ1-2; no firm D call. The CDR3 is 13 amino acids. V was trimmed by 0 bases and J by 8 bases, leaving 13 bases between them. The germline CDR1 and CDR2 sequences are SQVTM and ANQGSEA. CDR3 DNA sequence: TGCAGCGTTGAAGATTCGTTACTCTCCGGCTACACCTTC. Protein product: CSVEDSLLSGYTF.

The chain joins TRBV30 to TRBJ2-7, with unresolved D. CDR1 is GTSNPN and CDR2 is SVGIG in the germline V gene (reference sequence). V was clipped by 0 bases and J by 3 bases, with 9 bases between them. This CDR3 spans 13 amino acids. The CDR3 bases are TGTGCCTGGAGTGTCGACCTCATCTACGAGCAGTACTTC. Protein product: CAWSVDLIYEQYF.

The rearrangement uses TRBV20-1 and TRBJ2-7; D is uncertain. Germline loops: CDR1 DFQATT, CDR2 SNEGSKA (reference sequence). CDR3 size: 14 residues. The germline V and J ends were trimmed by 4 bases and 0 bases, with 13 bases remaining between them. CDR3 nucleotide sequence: TGCAGTGCTAATCAGAACATCCACTCCTACGAGCAGTACTTC. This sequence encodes CSANQNIHSYEQYF.

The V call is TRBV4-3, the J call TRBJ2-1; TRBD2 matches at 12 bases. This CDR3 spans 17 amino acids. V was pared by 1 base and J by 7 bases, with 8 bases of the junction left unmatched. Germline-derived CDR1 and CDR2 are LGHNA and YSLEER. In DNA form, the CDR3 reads TGCGCCAGCAGCCAAGGTTCCGGGACTAGCGGGTTGAATGAGCAGTTCTTC. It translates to CASSQGSGTSGLNEQFF.

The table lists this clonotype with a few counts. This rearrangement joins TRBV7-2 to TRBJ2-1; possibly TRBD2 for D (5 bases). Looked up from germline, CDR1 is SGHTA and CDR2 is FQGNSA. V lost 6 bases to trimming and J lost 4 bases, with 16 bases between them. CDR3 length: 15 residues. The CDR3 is CASRPQPGSYNEQFF. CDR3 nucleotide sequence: TGTGCCAGCAGGCCCCAGCCGGGATCTTACAATGAGCAGTTCTTC.

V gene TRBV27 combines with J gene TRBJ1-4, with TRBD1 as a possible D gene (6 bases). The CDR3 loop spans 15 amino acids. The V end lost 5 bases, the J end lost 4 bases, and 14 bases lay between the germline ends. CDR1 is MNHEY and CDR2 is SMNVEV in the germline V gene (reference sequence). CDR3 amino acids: CASSRSGVLNEKLFF. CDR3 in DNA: TGTGCCAGCAGTCGATCAGGGGTCCTTAATGAAAAACTGTTTTTT. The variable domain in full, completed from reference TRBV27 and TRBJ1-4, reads EAQVTQNPRYLITVTGKKLTVTCSQNMNHEYMSWYRQDPGLGLRQIYYSMNVEVTDKGDVPEGYKVSRKEKRNFPLILESPSPNQTSLYFCASSRSGVLNEKLFFGSGTQLSVL.

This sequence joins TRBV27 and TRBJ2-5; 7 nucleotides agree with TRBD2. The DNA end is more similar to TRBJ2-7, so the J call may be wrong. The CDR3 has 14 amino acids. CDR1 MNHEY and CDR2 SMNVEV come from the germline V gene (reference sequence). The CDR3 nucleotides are TGTGCCAGCAGTTTTGGGGGGGGAATTGGCGAGCAGTACTTC. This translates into CASSFGGGIGEQYF.

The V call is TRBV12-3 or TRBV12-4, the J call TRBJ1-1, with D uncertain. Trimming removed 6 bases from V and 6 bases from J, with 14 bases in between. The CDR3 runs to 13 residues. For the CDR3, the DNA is TGTGCCAGCAGCCCGGTGTTGCGGCCTGAAGCTTTCTTT. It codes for CASSPVLRPEAFF.

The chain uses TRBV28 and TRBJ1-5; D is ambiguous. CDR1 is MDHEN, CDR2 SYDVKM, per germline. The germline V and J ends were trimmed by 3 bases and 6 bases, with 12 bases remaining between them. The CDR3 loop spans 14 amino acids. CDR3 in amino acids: CASSFGGSGQPQHF. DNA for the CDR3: TGTGCCAGCAGTTTCGGAGGATCGGGTCAGCCCCAGCATTTT.

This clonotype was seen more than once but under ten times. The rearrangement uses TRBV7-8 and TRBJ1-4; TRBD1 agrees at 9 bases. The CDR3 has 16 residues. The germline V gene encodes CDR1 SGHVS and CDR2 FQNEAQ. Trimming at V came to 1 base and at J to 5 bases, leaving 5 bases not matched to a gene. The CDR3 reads CASSLGYRGRNEKLFF. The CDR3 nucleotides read TGTGCCAGCAGCTTAGGTTACAGGGGGCGAAATGAAAAACTGTTTTTT.

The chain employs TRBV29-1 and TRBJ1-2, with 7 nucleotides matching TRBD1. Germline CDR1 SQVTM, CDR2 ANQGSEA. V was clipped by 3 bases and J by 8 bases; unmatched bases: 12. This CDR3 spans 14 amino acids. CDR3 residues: CSVEVGQLIEGYTF. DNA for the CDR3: TGCAGCGTTGAGGTGGGACAGTTAATAGAAGGCTACACCTTC.

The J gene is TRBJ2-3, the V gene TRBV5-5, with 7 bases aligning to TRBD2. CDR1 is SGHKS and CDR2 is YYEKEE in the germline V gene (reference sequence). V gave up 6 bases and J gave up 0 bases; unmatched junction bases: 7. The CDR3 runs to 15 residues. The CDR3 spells CASTASGTSTDTQYF. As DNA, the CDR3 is TGTGCCAGCACGGCTAGCGGAACTAGCACAGATACGCAGTATTTT.

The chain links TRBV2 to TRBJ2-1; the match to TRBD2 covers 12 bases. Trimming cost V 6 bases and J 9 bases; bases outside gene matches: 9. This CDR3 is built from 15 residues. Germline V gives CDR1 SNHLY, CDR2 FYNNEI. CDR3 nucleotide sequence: TGTGCCAGCAGACCGACTAGCGGGAGCTTAGCTGAGCAGTTCTTC. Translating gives CASRPTSGSLAEQFF.

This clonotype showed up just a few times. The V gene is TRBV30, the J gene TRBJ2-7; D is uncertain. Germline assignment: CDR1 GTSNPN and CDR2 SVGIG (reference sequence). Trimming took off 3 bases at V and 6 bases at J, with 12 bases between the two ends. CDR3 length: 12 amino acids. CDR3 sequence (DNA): TGTGCCTGGAGCACAGTGTTGGGCGAGCAGTACTTC. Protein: CAWSTVLGEQYF.

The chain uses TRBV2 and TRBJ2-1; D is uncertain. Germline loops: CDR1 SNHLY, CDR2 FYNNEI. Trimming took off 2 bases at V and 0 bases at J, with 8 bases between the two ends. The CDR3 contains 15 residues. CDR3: CASSEPANSYNEQFF. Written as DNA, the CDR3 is TGTGCCAGCAGTGAACCTGCAAACTCCTACAATGAGCAGTTCTTC.

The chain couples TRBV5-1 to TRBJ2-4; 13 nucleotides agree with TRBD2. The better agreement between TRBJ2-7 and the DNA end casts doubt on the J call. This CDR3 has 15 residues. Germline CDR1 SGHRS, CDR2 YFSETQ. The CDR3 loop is CASSMGLAGNYEQYF. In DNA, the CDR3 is TGCGCCAGCAGCATGGGACTAGCGGGGAACTACGAGCAGTACTTC.

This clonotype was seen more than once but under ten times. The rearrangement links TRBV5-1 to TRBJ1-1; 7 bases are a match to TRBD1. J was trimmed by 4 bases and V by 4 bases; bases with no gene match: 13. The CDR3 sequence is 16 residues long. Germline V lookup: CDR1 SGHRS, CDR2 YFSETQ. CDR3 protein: CASSPGTVGRFTEAFF. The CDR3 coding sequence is TGCGCCAGCAGCCCGGGGACAGTCGGACGTTTCACTGAAGCTTTCTTT.